These 23 T cell receptor beta chains originate from one sample sequenced in a study of blood T cell repertoires in COVID-19. The table came from immunoSEQ multiplex PCR; TCRdb's copy has only in-frame clones and leaves some out. The sample shows 300,000 to 450,000 clones, 85% of them seen only once. The sample consisted of peripheral blood. Receptor source: a woman aged 18-35 years with acute or convalescent COVID-19.

The chain joins TRBV28 to TRBJ1-5, with 9 bases lining up with TRBD1. V trimming: 3 bases; J trimming: 7 bases; junction bases outside the gene matches: 4. Germline CDR1 MDHEN, CDR2 SYDVKM. This CDR3 has 14 residues. In nucleotides, the CDR3 is TGTGCCAGCAGTTTCACAGGGGGCGGCCAGCCCCAGCATTTT. It encodes CASSFTGGGQPQHF.

Notes on this clone: This same CDR3 is encoded by further DNA sequences in the sample. The J gene is TRBJ1-2, the V gene TRBV15; D possibly corresponds to TRBD1 (5 bases). V lost 8 bases to trimming and J lost 1 base, with 8 bases between them. Germline CDR1 reads LNHNV; CDR2 reads YYDKDF (reference sequence). The CDR3 extends over 12 amino acids. This CDR3 reads CATSQGNYGYTF. The CDR3 nucleotides are TGTGCCACCTCCCAGGGTAACTATGGCTACACCTTC.

The J gene is TRBJ1-3, the V gene TRBV10-3; weak D call: TRBD1 (5 bases). The CDR3 length is 14 residues. Trimming shortened V by 2 bases and J by 2 bases, and 7 bases separated the two germline ends. The germline V gene encodes CDR1 ENHRY and CDR2 SYGVKD. The CDR3 nucleotides read TGTGCCATCAGTGAGGGGGCGGCTGGAAACACCATATATTTT. Translating gives CAISEGAAGNTIYF.

This clone was picked up one time. This rearrangement joins TRBV28 to TRBJ1-1; D is perhaps TRBD1 (6 bases). Trimming left V 5 bases short and J 8 bases short, with 18 bases between. Germline lookup yields CDR1 MDHEN and CDR2 SYDVKM. The CDR3 is made up of 14 amino acids. Here the CDR3 reads CASSLSRTVVEAFF. The CDR3 DNA reads TGTGCCAGCAGTCTAAGCCGGACAGTTGTGGAAGCTTTCTTT.

This sequence joins TRBV2 and TRBJ1-5; D is perhaps TRBD1 (6 bases). Per the germline V gene, CDR1 is SNHLY and CDR2 is FYNNEI. The CDR3 runs to 15 residues. V lost 6 bases and J 0 bases, leaving 12 bases between the germline ends. The CDR3 region is CASRAGEGSNQPQHF. The CDR3 DNA reads TGTGCCAGCAGGGCAGGGGAGGGTAGCAATCAGCCCCAGCATTTT.

A note on this clone: Different DNA sequences within this sample yield the same CDR3. The rearrangement links TRBV18 to TRBJ1-2; 8 nucleotides line up with TRBD1. CDR3 length: 15 residues. Unmatched junction bases numbered 2, after V lost 2 bases and J lost 0 bases. Germline CDR1 KGHSH, CDR2 LQKENI. CDR3 protein: CASSPGQGPNYGYTF. The DNA of the CDR3 is TGTGCCAGCTCACCAGGACAGGGCCCTAACTATGGCTACACCTTC.

The V and J genes are TRBV18 and TRBJ1-1; 8 nucleotides match TRBD1. The CDR3 loop spans 14 amino acids. V lost 6 bases, J lost 5 bases, and 8 bases stayed unmatched. The germline V gene has CDR1 KGHSH and CDR2 LQKENI. Here the CDR3 reads CASSHRGIRTEAFF. The CDR3 DNA follows: TGTGCCAGCTCTCACAGGGGGATTAGGACTGAAGCTTTCTTT.

The chain is built from TRBV5-1 and TRBJ2-3, with TRBD2 matching 9 bases. The germline V gene encodes CDR1 SGHRS and CDR2 YFSETQ. The ends lost 7 bases at V and 4 bases at J; junction bases unmatched: 13. The CDR3 contains 16 residues. For the CDR3, the DNA is TGCGCCAGCGCTCCGGCGGGCGGGGGGGCGGCAGATACGCAGTATTTT. It translates to CASAPAGGGAADTQYF.

V and J are TRBV5-6 and TRBJ2-1, with D tentatively TRBD2 (6 bases). The CDR3 runs to 13 residues. Trimming took off 5 bases at V and 8 bases at J, with 14 bases between the two ends. Germline lookup yields CDR1 SGHDT and CDR2 YYEEEE. CDR3 sequence: CASSLGGFHEQFF. The CDR3 DNA reads as TGTGCCAGCAGTCTGGGGGGTTTTCATGAGCAGTTCTTC.

The chain is built from TRBV19 and TRBJ2-7; D is perhaps TRBD1 (6 bases). Germline V gene data show CDR1 as LNHDA and CDR2 as SQIVND (reference sequence). This CDR3 contains 14 residues. Trimming pared 4 bases from V and 0 bases from J, leaving 10 bases between. The CDR3 sequence: CASSTRDTSYEQYF. CDR3 nucleotides: TGTGCCAGTAGTACCCGGGACACCTCCTACGAGCAGTACTTC.

The gene calls are TRBV9 and TRBJ2-1; TRBD2 matches at 9 bases. The length of the CDR3 is 15 residues. V shed 4 bases, J shed 10 bases, and the junction held 12 bases outside the gene matches. Looked up from germline, CDR1 is SGDLS and CDR2 is YYNGEE. The CDR3: CASSSAASGMGEQFF. DNA of the CDR3: TGTGCCAGCAGCTCAGCGGCTAGCGGGATGGGAGAGCAGTTCTTC. Combining the CDR3 with reference TRBV9 and TRBJ2-1 gives the whole variable domain DSGVTQTPKHLITATGQRVTLRCSPRSGDLSVYWYQQSLDQGLQFLIQYYNGEERAKGNILERFSAQQFPDLHSELNLSSLELGDSALYFCASSSAASGMGEQFFGPGTRLTVL.

The rearrangement joins TRBV9 to TRBJ1-2; the D is unclear. Trimming pared 0 bases from V and 4 bases from J, leaving 13 bases between. Germline-derived CDR1 and CDR2 are SGDLS and YYNGEE. There are 15 residues in the CDR3. The CDR3 DNA is TGTGCCAGCAGCGTAGCGGTCGGGGTAGGCTATGGCTACACCTTC. Its translation: CASSVAVGVGYGYTF. Looking up the rest from reference TRBV9 and TRBJ1-2 gives the full variable domain: DSGVTQTPKHLITATGQRVTLRCSPRSGDLSVYWYQQSLDQGLQFLIQYYNGEERAKGNILERFSAQQFPDLHSELNLSSLELGDSALYFCASSVAVGVGYGYTFGSGTRLTVV.

The chain employs TRBV11-1 and TRBJ2-1; 8 bases match TRBD1. This CDR3 is 15 amino acids long. V lost 6 bases to trimming and J lost 7 bases; unmatched junction nucleotides: 11. The germline gives CDR1 SGHAT, CDR2 FQDESV (reference sequence). The CDR3 DNA is TGTGCCAGCAGTTCGACCAGGGGGCGCGGAAATGAGCAGTTCTTC. Its protein is CASSSTRGRGNEQFF.

This clone was detected only a few times. The chain carries TRBV19 and TRBJ1-5; D gene unclear. The CDR3 is made up of 14 amino acids. Trimming removed 7 bases at V and 5 bases at J, with 15 bases between. CDR1 and CDR2 from the germline V gene are LNHDA and SQIVND (reference sequence). CDR3 nucleotide sequence: TGTGCCAGTACCTCAGACGCGAGGCATCAGCCCCAGCATTTT. Its protein is CASTSDARHQPQHF. The full variable domain, completed using reference TRBV19 and TRBJ1-5, is DGGITQSPKYLFRKEGQNVTLSCEQNLNHDAMYWYRQDPGQGLRLIYYSQIVNDFQKGDIAEGYSVSREKKESFPLTVTSAQKNPTAFYLCASTSDARHQPQHFGDGTRLSIL.

This rearrangement joins TRBV6-2 or TRBV6-3 to TRBJ2-7; no reliable D call. Germline CDR1 MNHEY, CDR2 SVGEGT. The ends were cut back, 5 bases at V and 7 bases at J, with 12 bases in the middle. This CDR3 comprises 12 residues. DNA of the CDR3: TGTGCCAGCAGTCTCAATTTCGGGGAGCAGTACTTC. Its translation: CASSLNFGEQYF.

The chain is built from TRBV7-2 and TRBJ1-6, with D perhaps matching TRBD1 (6 bases). Germline CDR1 reads SGHTA; CDR2 reads FQGNSA. CDR3 size: 15 residues. Trimming left V 4 bases short and J 6 bases short, with 13 bases between. CDR3 in amino acids: CASSSKTGSNSPLHF. The CDR3 region has the DNA TGTGCCAGCAGCTCAAAGACAGGATCTAATTCACCCCTCCACTTT.

In this sample, this clone turned up a few times. The chain uses TRBV24-1 and TRBJ2-2; no definite D call. V lost 0 bases and J lost 7, with 5 bases in between. The CDR3 totals 13 residues. CDR1 is KGHDR, CDR2 SFDVKD, per germline. The CDR3 DNA is TGTGCCACCAGTGATTTGGAGGTCGGGGAGCTGTTTTTT. Translation gives CATSDLEVGELFF.

The rearrangement joins TRBV30 to TRBJ1-1; TRBD1 agrees at 11 bases. The germline V gene has CDR1 GTSNPN and CDR2 SVGIG (reference sequence). The CDR3 spans 18 residues. The trim removed 4 bases at V and 3 bases at J, leaving 16 bases unmatched. The CDR3 is CAWTTEGTGGHLYTEAFF. In DNA form, the CDR3 reads TGTGCCTGGACCACGGAGGGGACAGGGGGTCATTTGTACACTGAAGCTTTCTTT.

V gene TRBV7-9 combines with J gene TRBJ1-2, with a possible D match to TRBD1 (5 bases). The V and J ends lost 5 bases and 3 bases respectively, with 13 bases between them. The germline V gene has CDR1 SEHNR and CDR2 FQNEAQ (reference sequence). The length of the CDR3 is 14 residues. CDR3 coding DNA: TGTGCCAGCAGCCCCCGGGACTTAGACTATGGCTACACCTTC. Its protein product is CASSPRDLDYGYTF.

The rearrangement joins TRBV28 to TRBJ2-2; D gene unclear. There are 11 residues in the CDR3. From germline, CDR1 is MDHEN and CDR2 SYDVKM. CDR3 amino acids: CGAASTGELFF. The CDR3 nucleotides are TGTGGCGCGGCCAGCACCGGGGAGCTGTTTTTT.

The chain has TRBV6-5 and TRBJ2-1; D is perhaps TRBD2 (5 bases). Looked up from germline, CDR1 is MNHEY and CDR2 is SVGAGI. The V end lost 0 bases, the J end lost 9 bases, and 9 bases lay between the germline ends. The CDR3 totals 13 residues. The chain's CDR3 is CASSYSERAEQFF. The CDR3 region has the DNA TGTGCCAGCAGTTACTCGGAGAGGGCTGAGCAGTTCTTC.

The J gene is TRBJ1-2, the V gene TRBV3-1 (or the pseudogene TRBV3-2); tentative D call: TRBD1 (6 bases). V gave up 1 base and J gave up 8 bases, with 14 bases separating them. The CDR3 runs 14 residues. CDR1 is LGHDT, CDR2 YNNKEL, per germline (reference sequence). The CDR3 spells CASSQANRGQGYTF. The CDR3 DNA follows: TGTGCCAGCAGCCAAGCTAATCGTGGACAGGGCTACACCTTC.

The V call is TRBV4-1, the J call TRBJ2-3, with TRBD1 matching 7 bases. The trim removed 0 bases at V and 6 bases at J, leaving 6 bases unmatched. The CDR3 loop spans 15 amino acids. Germline V gives CDR1 MGHRA, CDR2 YSYEKL. The CDR3 bases are TGCGCCAGCAGCCAAGACAGCCAGGGGGTGGATACGCAGTATTTT. This encodes CASSQDSQGVDTQYF.